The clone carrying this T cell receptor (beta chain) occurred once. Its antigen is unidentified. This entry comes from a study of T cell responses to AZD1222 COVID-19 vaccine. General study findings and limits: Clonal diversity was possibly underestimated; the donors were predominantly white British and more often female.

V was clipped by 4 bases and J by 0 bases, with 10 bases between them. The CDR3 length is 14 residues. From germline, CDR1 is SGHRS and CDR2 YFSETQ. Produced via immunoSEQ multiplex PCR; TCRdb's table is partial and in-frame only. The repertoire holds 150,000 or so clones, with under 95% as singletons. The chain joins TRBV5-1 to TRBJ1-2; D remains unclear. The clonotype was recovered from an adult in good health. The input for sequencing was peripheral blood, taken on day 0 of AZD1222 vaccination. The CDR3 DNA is TGCGCCAGCAGCGGGGAGGCCACTAACTATGGCTACACCTTC. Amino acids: CASSGEATNYGYTF.